What follows are 26 T cell receptor beta chains derived from one specimen sequenced in a study of blood T cells in healthy people across ages. Using a J-beta primer mix together with a sample-barcoded 5' primer, a second PCR was run for roughly 6 to 12 cycles. One entry per CDR3 protein, called by TCRdb with MiXCR from the 5' RACE reads. The table lists about 1.7 million distinct CDR3 sequences, 25% to 30% of them singletons, with over 7% in the top ten. Sequencing was carried out using blood. Receptors originate from a woman in her thirties in good health.

This clonotype was seen a single time. This chain uses TRBV18 with TRBJ2-3, with D hard to call. Germline V lookup: CDR1 KGHSH, CDR2 LQKENI. V shed 5 bases and J shed 6 bases, with 15 bases lying between them. The CDR3 runs 14 residues. CDR3 loop: CASSSVGASDTQYF. CDR3 DNA: TGTGCCAGCTCATCGGTAGGTGCGAGCGATACGCAGTATTTT.

This chain uses TRBV5-1 with TRBJ2-3; the D gene could be TRBD1 or TRBD2 (6 bases each). Germline V lookup: CDR1 SGHRS, CDR2 YFSETQ. CDR3 length: 15 amino acids. V gave up 4 bases and J gave up 3 bases, with 15 bases separating them. CDR3 region: CASSILPGATDTQYF. The CDR3 DNA reads as TGCGCCAGCAGCATCCTCCCGGGGGCGACAGATACGCAGTATTTT.

This clonotype was observed many times. The chain employs TRBV6-5 and TRBJ2-1; D is unresolved. Trimming took off 6 bases at V and 8 bases at J, with 8 bases between the two ends. The CDR3 totals 11 residues. In germline, CDR1 is MNHEY, CDR2 SVGAGI. DNA of the CDR3: TGTGCCAGCAGGGGCCTAGATGAGCAGTTCTTC. It translates to CASRGLDEQFF.

On this clonotype: A much larger clonotype is one base distant, so this may be a read error. Here the CDR3 omits its conserved ending phenylalanine or tryptophan, so a read error is the likely source. This chain links TRBV24-1 with TRBJ2-6; D remains unclear. The length of the CDR3 is 15 residues. In germline, CDR1 is KGHDR, CDR2 SFDVKD. V lost 2 bases and J lost 2, with 6 bases in between. In nucleotides, the CDR3 is TGTGCCACCAGTGATTCCAGGACTGGGGCCAACGTCCTGACTGTC. Translated, it gives CATSDSRTGANVLTV.

This clonotype was counted only a few times. The V call is TRBV7-2, the J call TRBJ1-1, with D tentatively TRBD1 (5 bases). The CDR3 is 13 amino acids. Germline-derived CDR1 and CDR2 are SGHTA and FQGNSA. The V gene lost 2 bases and the J gene lost 10 bases, with 14 bases spanning the gap. In nucleotides, the CDR3 is TGTGCCAGCAGCTTACGCGCGGGGGACGGAGCTTTCTTT. Translating gives CASSLRAGDGAFF.

The chain carries TRBV7-2 and TRBJ1-1, with D perhaps matching TRBD1 (6 bases). This CDR3 comprises 15 residues. The germline V gene has CDR1 SGHTA and CDR2 FQGNSA. Trimming stripped 3 bases from V and 2 bases from J, with 13 bases between. The CDR3 is CASSLGGRINTEAFF. The CDR3 nucleotides read TGTGCCAGCAGCTTGGGGGGCCGTATCAACACTGAAGCTTTCTTT. Filled out from reference TRBV7-2 and TRBJ1-1, the complete variable domain reads GAGVSQSPSNKVTEKGKDVELRCDPISGHTALYWYRQSLGQGLEFLIYFQGNSAPDKSGLPSDRFSAERTGGSVSTLTIQRTQQEDSAVYLCASSLGGRINTEAFFGQGTRLTVV.

The chain carries TRBV20-1 and TRBJ2-7, with TRBD2 matching over 15 bases. The CDR3 sequence is 16 residues long. The germline gives CDR1 DFQATT, CDR2 SNEGSKA (reference sequence). Trimming took 6 bases from V and 6 from J; bases not matched to a gene: 12. CDR3 amino acids: CSAQLPGLAGGGEQYF. CDR3 bases: TGCAGTGCACAACTCCCGGGACTAGCGGGAGGAGGCGAGCAGTACTTC.

This clonotype has more than one count but fewer than ten. The rearrangement uses TRBV2 and TRBJ2-4; no firm D call. There are 10 residues in the CDR3. From germline, CDR1 is SNHLY and CDR2 FYNNEI. V lost 8 bases and J lost 6, with 5 bases in between. The CDR3 loop reads CASSINIQYF. The CDR3, as DNA: TGTGCCAGCTCGATAAACATTCAGTACTTC.

The chain joins TRBV20-1 to TRBJ2-2; 8 bases agree with TRBD2. The CDR3 loop spans 16 amino acids. Germline trimming cut 4 bases from V and 0 bases from J; bases unmatched to any gene: 7. In germline, CDR1 is DFQATT, CDR2 SNEGSKA (reference sequence). The CDR3 region is CSAKSSGRANTGELFF. The CDR3 bases are TGCAGTGCTAAGTCCAGCGGGAGAGCGAACACCGGGGAGCTGTTTTTT.

This clonotype was counted a few times. The chain has TRBV7-2 and TRBJ2-3, with 8 bases fitting TRBD2. Germline-derived CDR1 and CDR2 are SGHTA and FQGNSA. Unmatched junction bases numbered 17, after V lost 2 bases and J lost 4 bases. CDR3 length equals 19 residues. DNA of the CDR3: TGTGCCAGCAGCTTACCCCCACGTGCCAGCGGGGGTGGTGCAGATACGCAGTATTTT. Translated, it gives CASSLPPRASGGGADTQYF.

The chain employs TRBV3-1 and TRBJ2-7; no clear D gene. This CDR3 has 13 amino acids. The germline V gene has CDR1 LGHDT and CDR2 YNNKEL (reference sequence). Between the trimmed V and J ends, which lost 5 bases and 6 bases, there was a span of 14 bases. The CDR3 coding sequence is TGTGCCAGCAGCGCCTCTGAAATGGGCGAGCAGTACTTC. Amino acids: CASSASEMGEQYF.

The chain joins TRBV2 to TRBJ1-5; possible D gene TRBD1, 5 bases. Trimming stripped 2 bases from V and 3 bases from J, with 17 bases between. The V gene's germline CDR1 is SNHLY and CDR2 FYNNEI. This CDR3 has 17 amino acids. The CDR3 sequence is CASSEPVGGRDNQPQHF. In DNA, the CDR3 is TGTGCCAGCAGTGAACCGGTGGGGGGTCGTGACAATCAGCCCCAGCATTTT. The variable domain in full, with the rest retrieved from reference TRBV2 and TRBJ1-5, is EPEVTQTPSHQVTQMGQEVILRCVPISNHLYFYWYRQILGQKVEFLVSFYNNEISEKSEIFDDQFSVERPDGSNFTLKIRSTKLEDSAMYFCASSEPVGGRDNQPQHFGDGTRLSIL.

This clonotype has a handful of counts. The chain combines TRBV2 with TRBJ1-1, with D unclear. CDR3 length: 14 residues. Deletions cut 7 bases from V and 4 bases from J, with 16 bases between. The V gene's germline CDR1 is SNHLY and CDR2 FYNNEI. The CDR3 reads CASNDYTGTTEAFF. Here the CDR3 DNA reads TGTGCCAGCAACGACTACACGGGAACCACTGAAGCTTTCTTT. Together with reference TRBV2 and TRBJ1-1, the CDR3 gives the full variable domain: EPEVTQTPSHQVTQMGQEVILRCVPISNHLYFYWYRQILGQKVEFLVSFYNNEISEKSEIFDDQFSVERPDGSNFTLKIRSTKLEDSAMYFCASNDYTGTTEAFFGQGTRLTVV.

This clonotype was picked up many times. At one end the junction does not follow the germline gene, possibly because of a read error. V and J are TRBV5-1 and TRBJ2-6; D may be TRBD1 (7 bases). The germline gives CDR1 SGHRS, CDR2 YFSETQ. The CDR3 is 16 amino acids. DNA for the CDR3: TGTGCCAGCAGCTTAGGAGGGACAGCTGGGGCCAACGTCCTGACTTTC. This sequence encodes CASSLGGTAGANVLTF. The full variable domain, its missing parts supplied by reference TRBV5-1 and TRBJ2-6, is KAGVTQTPRYLIKTRGQQVTLSCSPISGHRSVSWYQQTPGQGLQFLFEYFSETQRNKGNFPGRFSGRQFSNSRSEMNVSTLELGDSALYLCASSLGGTAGANVLTFGAGSRLTVL.

The gene calls are TRBV6-1 and TRBJ2-7, with D tentatively TRBD1 or TRBD2 (5 bases each). V was trimmed by 2 bases and J by 7 bases, leaving 18 bases between them. Germline loops: CDR1 MNHNS, CDR2 SASEGT. CDR3 length: 15 residues. The DNA of the CDR3 is TGTGCCAGCAGTGAACCCGGGACCCCCCTGGTGGAGCAGTACTTC. Amino acid sequence: CASSEPGTPLVEQYF.

This clonotype has a count of ten or more. The chain joins TRBV6-2 or TRBV6-3 to TRBJ2-7; D is uncertain. The V gene lost 2 bases and the J gene lost 2 bases, with 10 bases spanning the gap. CDR3 length: 14 residues. Germline V gene lookup returns CDR1 MNHEY and CDR2 SVGEGT. CDR3 region: CASSYGHPTYEQYF. For the CDR3, the DNA is TGTGCCAGCAGTTACGGGCACCCAACCTACGAGCAGTACTTC.

Worth noting for this clonotype: One end of the junction does not line up with germline, which may come from a read error. CDR3 region: CAGRPGGVKYEQYF. CDR3 nucleotides: TGCGCCGGCAGACCCGGAGGGGTCAAATACGAGCAGTACTTC. V and J are TRBV5-1 and TRBJ2-5, with D maybe TRBD2 (6 bases). With the DNA end fitting TRBJ2-7 better, the J assignment may be wrong. Germline V CDR1 and CDR2: SGHRS, YFSETQ. The CDR3 is 14 residues long.

This clonotype was observed a handful of times. The gene calls are TRBV7-6 and TRBJ2-1; 8 bases align to TRBD2. There are 18 residues in the CDR3. Trimming removed 0 bases from V and 6 bases from J; junction bases left unmatched: 13. CDR1 and CDR2 from the germline V gene are SGHVS and FNYEAQ. In DNA, the CDR3 is TGTGCCAGCAGCTTAGCGGGTTCTTCGGGACTAGTGGGCAATGAGCAGTTCTTC. Translating gives CASSLAGSSGLVGNEQFF. Variable domain in full (rest from reference TRBV7-6 and TRBJ2-1): GAGVSQSPRYKVTKRGQDVALRCDPISGHVSLYWYRQALGQGPEFLTYFNYEAQQDKSGLPNDRFSAERPEGSISTLTIQRTEQRDSAMYRCASSLAGSSGLVGNEQFFGPGTRLTVL.

This clonotype was counted at least ten times. The CDR3 bases are TGCGCCAGCAGCCCTCGGACTAGCGACCAAGAGACCCAGTACTTC. Its protein product is CASSPRTSDQETQYF. The chain has TRBV4-1 and TRBJ2-5; 9 bases map to TRBD2. The J segment lost 0 bases and the V segment lost 4 bases, leaving 3 bases of the junction unmatched. The CDR3 loop spans 15 amino acids. Per the germline V gene, CDR1 is MGHRA and CDR2 is YSYEKL.

The chain is built from TRBV5-1 and TRBJ2-1; 8 bases agree with TRBD1. V lost 4 bases and J lost 6; bases outside the gene matches: 6. CDR3 size: 14 residues. Germline-derived CDR1 and CDR2 are SGHRS and YFSETQ. The CDR3 spells CASSPGQAVNEQFF. The CDR3, as DNA: TGCGCCAGCAGCCCGGGACAGGCGGTCAATGAGCAGTTCTTC. The whole variable domain, remainder taken from reference TRBV5-1 and TRBJ2-1, is KAGVTQTPRYLIKTRGQQVTLSCSPISGHRSVSWYQQTPGQGLQFLFEYFSETQRNKGNFPGRFSGRQFSNSRSEMNVSTLELGDSALYLCASSPGQAVNEQFFGPGTRLTVL.

This clonotype has ten or more counts. V is TRBV20-1 and J is TRBJ2-1; 7 bases align to TRBD1. J was trimmed by 3 bases and V by 3 bases; bases with no gene match: 2. Germline CDR1 DFQATT, CDR2 SNEGSKA (reference sequence). This CDR3 region has 13 residues. The CDR3 coding sequence is TGCAGTGCTAGGGGGACAGACTACAATGAGCAGTTCTTC. Amino acids: CSARGTDYNEQFF.

This clonotype has just a few counts. CDR3 in DNA: TGTGCCAGCAGCTTGGGACTAGCGGGGGGGCTACAAGAGACCCAGTACTTC. Amino acid sequence: CASSLGLAGGLQETQYF. This chain uses TRBV5-6 with TRBJ2-5; 14 nucleotides line up with TRBD2. CDR3 length: 17 residues. Germline V CDR1 and CDR2: SGHDT, YYEEEE. J was trimmed by 2 bases and V by 0 bases; bases with no gene match: 3.

The chain employs TRBV12-3 or TRBV12-4 and TRBJ2-2; perhaps TRBD2 as D (6 bases). The CDR3 has 13 residues. V lost 6 bases and J 7 bases, leaving 12 bases between the germline ends. The CDR3 sequence: CASRVMGGGELFF. For the CDR3, the DNA is TGTGCCAGCAGAGTTATGGGGGGCGGGGAGCTGTTTTTT.

V and J are TRBV2 and TRBJ1-5; 7 bases fit TRBD1. The CDR3 is made up of 14 amino acids. The germline V gene encodes CDR1 SNHLY and CDR2 FYNNEI. The J segment lost 7 bases and the V segment lost 4 bases, leaving 7 bases of the junction unmatched. The CDR3 region has the DNA TGTGCCAGCAGTGCCGACAGGGTTGAGCAGCCCCAGCATTTT. It specifies CASSADRVEQPQHF.

In its sample, this clonotype was seen many times. The rearrangement joins TRBV5-6 to TRBJ1-2; 7 bases are shared with TRBD1. With V trimmed by 4 bases and J by 5 bases, 8 bases remained unmatched. The CDR3 has 14 residues. Germline-derived CDR1 and CDR2 are SGHDT and YYEEEE. The CDR3 spells CASSRPGTEYGYTF. The CDR3 nucleotides are TGTGCCAGCAGCAGGCCCGGGACAGAGTATGGCTACACCTTC.

A few counts support this clonotype. The chain carries TRBV24-1 and TRBJ2-3, with D perhaps TRBD1 or TRBD2 (5 bases each). This CDR3 has 16 residues. Trimming took 4 bases from V and 4 from J, leaving 17 bases between them. Germline CDR1 and CDR2: KGHDR and SFDVKD. The CDR3 nucleotides are TGTGCCACCAGTGACCCTCTTAAGATGGGGGCAGATACGCAGTATTTT. Amino acid sequence: CATSDPLKMGADTQYF.